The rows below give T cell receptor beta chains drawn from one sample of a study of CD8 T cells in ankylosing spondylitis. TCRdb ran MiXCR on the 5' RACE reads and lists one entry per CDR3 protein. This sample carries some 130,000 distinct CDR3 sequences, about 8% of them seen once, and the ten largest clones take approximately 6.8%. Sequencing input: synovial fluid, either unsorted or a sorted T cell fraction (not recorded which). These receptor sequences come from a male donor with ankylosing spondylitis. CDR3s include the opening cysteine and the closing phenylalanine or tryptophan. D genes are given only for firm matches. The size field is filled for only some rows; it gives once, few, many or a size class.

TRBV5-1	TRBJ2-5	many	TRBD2	CASREGSTQETQYF
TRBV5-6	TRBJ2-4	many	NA	CASSLGGTGNQYF
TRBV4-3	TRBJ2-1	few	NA	CASSPPPPGTVFNEQFF
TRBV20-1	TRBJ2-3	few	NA	CSASAGGDPRTDTQYF
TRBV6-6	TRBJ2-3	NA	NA	CASNGRRTDTQYF
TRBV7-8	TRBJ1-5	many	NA	CASSLAADQPQHF
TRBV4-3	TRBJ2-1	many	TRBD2	CASSQISGTYSYNEQFF
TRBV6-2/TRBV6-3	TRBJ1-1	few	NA	CASSFSQTNTEAFF
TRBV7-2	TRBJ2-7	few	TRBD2	CASSLGLAGAGYEQYF
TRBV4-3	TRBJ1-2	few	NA	CASSQDSKGDYGYTF
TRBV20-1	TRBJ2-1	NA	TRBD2	CSANGLAGVNEQFF
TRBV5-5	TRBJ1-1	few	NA	CASRGGPPLAFF
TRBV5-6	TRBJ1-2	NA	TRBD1	CASSLTGEPYGYTF
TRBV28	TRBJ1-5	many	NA	CASSPQRTAINQPQHF
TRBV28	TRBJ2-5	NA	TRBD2	CASSGGLAGGGQETQYF
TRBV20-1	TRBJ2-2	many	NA	CSAEDGVAENTGELFF
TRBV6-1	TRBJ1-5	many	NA	CASRKQGGNQPQHF
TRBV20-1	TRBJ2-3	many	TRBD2	CSARGAPPGLAVTDTQYF
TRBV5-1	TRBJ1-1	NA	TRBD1	CASSPDRVLPEAFF
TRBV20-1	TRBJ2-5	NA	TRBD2	CSGQTSGSGETQYF
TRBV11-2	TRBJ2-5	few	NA	CASSLEGKRKTQYF
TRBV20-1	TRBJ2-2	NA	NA	CSARDHARPLRTGELFF
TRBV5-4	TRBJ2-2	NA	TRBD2	CASSVGTSGSRTGELFF
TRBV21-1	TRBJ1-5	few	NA	CASKWREGSNQPQHF